This T cell receptor beta chain was found in a study of shared clonotypes between healthy human individuals. Study-wide results and limits: Roughly 4.6% of naive CD4 clonotypes were common to several donors.

V was clipped by 6 bases and J by 2 bases; unmatched bases: 4. This CDR3 region has 15 residues. Looked up from germline, CDR1 is SGHNT and CDR2 is YENEEA. Free of recent acute infections or vaccinations, the donors were healthy HIV-negative adults. Concerning this clone itself: The antigen remains undetermined.

Libraries were prepared by immunoSEQ multiplex PCR; TCRdb keeps only in-frame clonotypes and omits some of them. The data show about 530,000 clones, 90% to 96% seen once. The chain carries TRBV11-3 and TRBJ2-1; 10 bases line up with TRBD1. Sequencing was done on a sample of naive CD4+ T cells sorted from blood. Subset described: CD45RA+ positively selected. This TCR was sampled from a woman in her 30s in good health. The CDR3 here is CASSDRGQTYNEQFF. CDR3 sequence (DNA): TGTGCCAGCAGTGACAGGGGGCAAACCTACAATGAGCAGTTCTTC.